This T cell receptor beta chain emerged from a study of beta chain features in type 1 diabetes. CD45RO/CCR7/CD25/CD127/CD95/CD27 sorting isolated CD4+ naive, central memory, regulatory and stem cell-like memory cells. Expressed TCRB transcripts were sequenced, since all the RNA that had been isolated was reverse transcribed. Sequenced by immunoSEQ multiplex PCR; TCRdb stores in-frame clones only, minus some. The repertoire holds more than 130,000 clones, with 6.9% as singletons. This CDR3 comprises 15 residues. Per germline, CDR1 LNHDA and CDR2 SQIVND (reference sequence). The V segment lost 7 bases and the J segment 6 bases; nucleotides outside the gene matches: 10.

The sequence derives from a woman aged 25 to 39 in good health. The J gene is TRBJ2-2, the V gene TRBV19; 8 bases fit TRBD2. Sequencing was carried out using central memory CD4+ T cells from blood. CDR3 DNA sequence: TGTGCCAGTATCATGAGCGGGAGTTACGCCGGGGAGCTGTTTTTT. Translated, it gives CASIMSGSYAGELFF.